The source of this T cell receptor beta chain is a study of spatial heterogeneity in lung cancer. General study points: Mutation counts in tumors were tracked by counts of expanded intratumoral alpha and beta TCRs.

A remark on this clonotype: Its target is not known.

Time point given: sample taken at primary tumor resection. Sequencing covered unsorted whole RNA taken from tumor, nontumor lung or frozen PBMC. Per the germline V gene, CDR1 is DFQATT and CDR2 is SNEGSKA (reference sequence). V dropped 5 bases and J dropped 9 bases, with 10 bases sitting between them. The CDR3 covers 10 residues. TCRdb re-analysed the 5' RACE reads in MiXCR, keeping a single row per CDR3 protein. The sample holds 2,500 to 4,000 distinct CDR3 sequences, 8.5% to 10% seen once. The sequencing used lung tumor tissue, collected at surgery. The chain couples TRBV20-1 to TRBJ2-5; D gene ambiguous. This clonotype was sampled from a male donor with early-stage non-small cell lung cancer. The CDR3 loop is CSAAPKSQYF. The CDR3 DNA reads TGCAGTGCTGCCCCCAAATCCCAGTACTTC.